This T cell receptor (beta chain) was captured in a study of identical twins. Findings and limits, study-wide: In beta out-of-frame sequences, the excess sharing between twins was weaker.

This clonotype has a count of ten or more. Its antigen is unknown. A single base separates this from a much larger clone, so it may be a read error. TCRdb analysed the 5' RACE reads with MiXCR anew, one entry per CDR3 protein. The sample contains about 720,000 distinct CDR3 sequences, about 20% of which appear only once. Trimming cost V 5 bases and J 0 bases; bases outside gene matches: 13. Per the germline V gene, CDR1 is ENHRY and CDR2 is SYGVKD. The CDR3 runs to 18 residues. These data were also filed under a second study, of T cells expressing NK-cell markers.

This sequence originates from a young woman in good health. The sample was PBMCs. The chain uses TRBV10-3 and TRBJ1-1; TRBD1 agrees at 9 bases. This CDR3 is CAISSGQGHLDLNTEAFF. The CDR3 DNA sequence: TGTGCCATCAGTTCCGGACAGGGGCATCTTGATTTGAACACTGAAGCTTTCTTT.